This T cell receptor (beta chain) was identified during a study of T cells in Graves' hyperthyroidism and ophthalmopathy (dated by TCRdb to about 2019). With regard to the full study: Peripheral blood samples were taken at initial diagnosis, before any treatment was given. To identify TCR V-J signatures that set the groups apart, the researchers used a discovery cohort of 100 patients, made up of approximately 43 with Graves' ophthalmopathy and 57 with stable Graves' hyperthyroidism. An independent validation cohort of around 19 hyperthyroidism patients and about 16 patients who later progressed to ophthalmopathy tested prospective prediction of ophthalmopathy. The 100 discovery patients were randomly split 7:3 into training and test sets. The study also compared thyroid tissue and blood T-cell repertoires from several Graves' hyperthyroidism patients. After sampling, hyperthyroidism patients received methimazole starting at 30 mg daily, and ophthalmopathy patients received high-dose intravenous methylprednisolone. TCR Vbeta CDR3 sequencing of approximately 140 peripheral blood samples (approximately 44 ophthalmopathy, about 80 hyperthyroidism and approximately 17 progressor patients) is reported in the paper.

Ophthalmopathy patients had moderately to severely active disease, Clinical Activity Score of at least 3, NOSPECS grade of at least 4, and duration under 3 months. Patients with uncontrolled infections, other autoimmune diseases, pregnancy or lactation were excluded. Clinical symptoms, serum thyroxine and TRAb, thyroid ultrasound, and orbital computed tomography formed the basis for the diagnoses. PBMCs were isolated from approximately 10 ml of fresh peripheral blood by Ficoll-Paque density gradient centrifugation. Total RNA was extracted using Trizol reagent, and RNA quality was assessed on an Agilent 2100 Bioanalyzer. Here is what the overall study found, with its caveats: Most expanded thyroid clonotypes (frequency above 0.001) were also detected in blood, a finding suggesting that blood repertoires may reflect thyroid immune responses. Sample size was not statistically predetermined, and blinding of investigators to group allocation was not performed. A 13 V-J signature model separated ophthalmopathy from stable hyperthyroidism, with about 90% sensitivity and roughly 82% specificity in cross-validation and 80%/75% in testing. During validation, the model predicted progression to ophthalmopathy a median of around 6 months ahead of onset, with roughly 65% sensitivity and almost 75% specificity.

In its sample, this clonotype was seen many times. It lacks a known antigen. Nothing much larger sits one base from this clone, and base qualities are not available. The TCR beta CDR3 regions were amplified from RNA transcripts. The TCR CDR3 was subjected to a first round of RT-PCR using the HTBI primer set and the Qiagen OneStep RT-PCR kit. Libraries were constructed in a second round of multiplex PCR, after which size selection and purification were carried out. Paired-end sequencing of the libraries was performed with 100 bp reads on an Illumina HiSeq2000. As for the original processing: SOAPnuke was used to process the raw data, with reads discarded if the reads contained adapters or uncalled bases, had a mean Phred below 15, or lacked an exact constant-primer or identifier match. COPE v1.2.5 was used to merge high-quality paired reads, and clonotypes were defined as unique nucleotide sequences. MiTCR v1.1 was used to align clonotypes to the IMGT TRBV, TRBD and TRBJ reference segments. The analysis included only V-J combinations with a frequency above 0.0001, which together covered roughly 99% of the repertoires. A TCS score was defined as the ratio between F50 (clonal expansion) and ExV (chaos), using BLOSUM62-based TCRdist between CDR3 peptides within each V-J. Welch's t-statistics and random forest reduced fewer than 600 V-J features to 10 to 15, which were used in a naive Bayes classifier (R e1071). TCRdb passed the public sequencing reads through fastp at Q25 and MiXCR, retaining productive beta sequences. Records with the same CDR3 protein are collapsed into one entry carrying the most frequent genes and DNA. The V and J calls, along with clone size, are taken from TCRdb and not from the paper's own processing. The sample data list about 350,000 distinct CDR3 sequences, and about a sixth of these were observed just once. Of the sample, about a sixth falls within the top ten clones.

Counted from cysteine to phenylalanine, this CDR3 has 13 amino acids. Only the CDR3 portion is preserved as DNA: 39 bases, with reading frame beginning at the first base. The germline V gene supplies CDR1 KGHDR and CDR2 SFDVKD. Between the V and J ends, shortened by 3 bases and 7 bases respectively, the junction contains 11 bases. The sequence was collected from a woman aged 40-49 years with Graves' ophthalmopathy. Sequencing was carried out using blood. This chain joins TRBV24-1 to TRBJ2-5; a weak D assignment points to TRBD2 (5 bases agree). The CDR3 loop reads CATSDPPRGTQYF. The bases are TGTGCCACCAGTGATCCACCCCGGGGGACCCAGTACTTC.